Each of the 8 T cell receptor beta chains below was sequenced from the same sample in a study of monozygotic twins with inflammatory bowel disease. TCRdb reanalyzed the 5' RACE reads and collapses them to one entry per CDR3 protein, without DNA. The listing records 350,000 to 400,000 distinct CDR3 sequences. Sequencing was performed on blood. These receptors were taken from a human donor with ulcerative colitis or Crohn's disease, or a healthy co-twin of an affected twin (not recorded which).

This chain uses TRBV10-3 with TRBJ2-7. Germline CDR1 and CDR2: ENHRY and SYGVKD. The CDR3 covers 13 residues. The CDR3 loop is CAISEKGPYEQYF.

The chain is built from TRBV6-1 and TRBJ2-2. Germline values: CDR1 MNHNS, CDR2 SASEGT. The CDR3 totals 13 residues. The CDR3 reads CASAFSVTGELFF.

The chain couples TRBV25-1 to TRBJ2-5. Germline-derived CDR1 and CDR2 are MGHDK and SYGVNS. The CDR3 length is 16 residues. CDR3 amino acids: CASSEVGAGFQETQYF.

The chain combines TRBV10-3 with TRBJ2-7; TCRdb reports TRBD1, a call that lacks DNA to check it against. The CDR3 contains 12 residues. Germline V gene sequence: CDR1 ENHRY, CDR2 SYGVKD. This CDR3 is CADRVTPYEQYF.

The gene calls are TRBV5-4 and TRBJ2-5; TCRdb outputs TRBD1, but without DNA this stays unchecked. The CDR3 contains 14 residues. CDR1 and CDR2 (germline): SGHNT, YYREEE (reference sequence). CDR3: CASSDTTGEETQYF.

The chain carries TRBV27 and TRBJ2-3. CDR3 size: 14 residues. Germline-derived CDR1 and CDR2 are MNHEY and SMNVEV (reference sequence). Here the CDR3 reads CASIGLGSTDTQYF.

V is TRBV6-5 and J is TRBJ2-7; TCRdb's D call, TRBD2, is unchecked because there is no DNA. The length of the CDR3 is 16 residues. CDR1 MNHEY and CDR2 SVGAGI come from the germline V gene. The CDR3 region is CASSYGGEQVIYEQYF.

This chain links TRBV20-1 with TRBJ2-7; TCRdb outputs TRBD1, but without DNA this stays unchecked. CDR1 DFQATT and CDR2 SNEGSKA come from the germline V gene (reference sequence). The CDR3 sequence is 15 residues long. CDR3 protein: CSAREGTGRSYEQYF.